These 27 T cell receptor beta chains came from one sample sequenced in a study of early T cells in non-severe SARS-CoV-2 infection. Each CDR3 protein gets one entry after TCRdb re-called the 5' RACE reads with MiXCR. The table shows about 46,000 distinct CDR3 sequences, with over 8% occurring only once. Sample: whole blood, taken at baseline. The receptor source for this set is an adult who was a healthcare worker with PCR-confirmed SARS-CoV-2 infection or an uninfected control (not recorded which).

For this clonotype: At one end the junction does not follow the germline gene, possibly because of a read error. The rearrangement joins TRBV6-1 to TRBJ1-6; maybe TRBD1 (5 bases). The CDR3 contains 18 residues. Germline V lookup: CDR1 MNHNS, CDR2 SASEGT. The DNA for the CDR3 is TGTGTCAGCAGTGCCCGAGCCTTGGGGCGTAGGGAGAATTCACCCCTCCACTTT. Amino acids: CVSSARALGRRENSPLHF.

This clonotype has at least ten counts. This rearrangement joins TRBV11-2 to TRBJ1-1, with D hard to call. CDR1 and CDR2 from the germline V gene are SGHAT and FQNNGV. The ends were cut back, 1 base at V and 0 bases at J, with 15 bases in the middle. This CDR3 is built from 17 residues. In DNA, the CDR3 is TGTGCCAGCAGCTTAGGTGCTTCACGGAACATGAACACTGAAGCTTTCTTT. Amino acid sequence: CASSLGASRNMNTEAFF.

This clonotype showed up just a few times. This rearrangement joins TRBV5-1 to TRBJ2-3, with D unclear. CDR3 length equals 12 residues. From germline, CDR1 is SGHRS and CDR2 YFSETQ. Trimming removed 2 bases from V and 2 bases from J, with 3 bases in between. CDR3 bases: TGCGCCAGCAGCTTCGCCACAGATACGCAGTATTTT. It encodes CASSFATDTQYF.

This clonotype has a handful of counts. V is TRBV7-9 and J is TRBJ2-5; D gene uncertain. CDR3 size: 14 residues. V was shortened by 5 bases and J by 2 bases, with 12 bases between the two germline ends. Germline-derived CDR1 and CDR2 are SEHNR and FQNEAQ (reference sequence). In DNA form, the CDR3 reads TGTGCCAGCAGCCCTACCGTGATACAAGAGACCCAGTACTTC. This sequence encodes CASSPTVIQETQYF.

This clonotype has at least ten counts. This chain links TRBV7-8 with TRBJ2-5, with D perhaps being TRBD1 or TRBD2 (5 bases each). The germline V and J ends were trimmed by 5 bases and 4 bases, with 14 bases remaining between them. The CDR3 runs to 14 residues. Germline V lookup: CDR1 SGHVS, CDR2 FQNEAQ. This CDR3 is CASSPGTMGETQYF. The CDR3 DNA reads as TGTGCCAGCAGCCCTGGGACCATGGGAGAGACCCAGTACTTC.

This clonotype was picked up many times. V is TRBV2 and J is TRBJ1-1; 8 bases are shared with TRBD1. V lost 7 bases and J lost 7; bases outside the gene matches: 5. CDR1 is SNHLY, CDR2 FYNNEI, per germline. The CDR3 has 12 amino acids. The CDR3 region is CASKGTGGEAFF. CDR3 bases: TGTGCCAGCAAGGGGACAGGAGGTGAAGCTTTCTTT. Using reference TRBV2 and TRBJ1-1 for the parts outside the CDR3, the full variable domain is EPEVTQTPSHQVTQMGQEVILRCVPISNHLYFYWYRQILGQKVEFLVSFYNNEISEKSEIFDDQFSVERPDGSNFTLKIRSTKLEDSAMYFCASKGTGGEAFFGQGTRLTVV.

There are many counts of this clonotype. CDR3 residues: CASLGQGAREADGYTF. CDR3 bases: TGTGCCAGCCTCGGACAGGGGGCCCGCGAGGCGGATGGCTACACCTTC. The chain carries TRBV19 and TRBJ1-2; 11 bases fit TRBD1. Germline lookup yields CDR1 LNHDA and CDR2 SQIVND (reference sequence). The CDR3 is 16 amino acids. V was clipped by 9 bases and J by 6 bases; unmatched bases: 15.

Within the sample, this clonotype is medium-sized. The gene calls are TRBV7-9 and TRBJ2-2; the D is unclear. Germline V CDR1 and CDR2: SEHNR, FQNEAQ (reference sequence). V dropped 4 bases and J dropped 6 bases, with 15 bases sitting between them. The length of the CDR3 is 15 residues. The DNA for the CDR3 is TGTGCCAGCAGCTCCGGGTTAAGTCAAGCCGGGGAGCTGTTTTTT. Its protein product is CASSSGLSQAGELFF.

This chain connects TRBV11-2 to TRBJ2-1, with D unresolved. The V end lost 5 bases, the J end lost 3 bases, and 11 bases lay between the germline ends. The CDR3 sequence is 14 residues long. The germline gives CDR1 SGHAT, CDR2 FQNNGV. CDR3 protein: CASSRPTGYNEQFF. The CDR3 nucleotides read TGTGCCAGCAGCCGCCCGACTGGCTACAATGAGCAGTTCTTC.

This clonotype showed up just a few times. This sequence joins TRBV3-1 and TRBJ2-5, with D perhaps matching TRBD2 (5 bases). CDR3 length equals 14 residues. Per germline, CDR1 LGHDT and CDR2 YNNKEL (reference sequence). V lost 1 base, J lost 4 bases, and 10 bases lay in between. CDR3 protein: CASSQVQRGETQYF. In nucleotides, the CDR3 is TGTGCCAGCAGCCAAGTACAACGGGGAGAGACCCAGTACTTC.

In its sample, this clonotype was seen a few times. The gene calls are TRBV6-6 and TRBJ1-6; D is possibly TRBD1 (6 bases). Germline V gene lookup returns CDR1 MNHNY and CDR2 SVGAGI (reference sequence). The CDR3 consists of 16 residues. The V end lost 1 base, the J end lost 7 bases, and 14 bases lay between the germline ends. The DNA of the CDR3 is TGTGCCAGCAGTTACTTACAGGGAAGTAGGAATTCACCCCTCCACTTT. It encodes CASSYLQGSRNSPLHF.

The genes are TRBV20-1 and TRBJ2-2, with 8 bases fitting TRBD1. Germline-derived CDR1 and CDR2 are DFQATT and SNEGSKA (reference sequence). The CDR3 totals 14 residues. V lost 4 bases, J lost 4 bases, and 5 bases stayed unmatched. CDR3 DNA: TGCAGTGCTACCAGACAGGGGCCCACCGGGGAGCTGTTTTTT. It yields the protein CSATRQGPTGELFF.

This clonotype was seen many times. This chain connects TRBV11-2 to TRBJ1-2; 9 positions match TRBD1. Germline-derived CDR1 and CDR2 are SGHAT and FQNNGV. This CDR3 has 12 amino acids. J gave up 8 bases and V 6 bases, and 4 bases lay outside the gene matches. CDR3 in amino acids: CASRSTGGGYTF. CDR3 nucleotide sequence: TGTGCCAGCAGATCGACAGGGGGAGGCTACACCTTC.

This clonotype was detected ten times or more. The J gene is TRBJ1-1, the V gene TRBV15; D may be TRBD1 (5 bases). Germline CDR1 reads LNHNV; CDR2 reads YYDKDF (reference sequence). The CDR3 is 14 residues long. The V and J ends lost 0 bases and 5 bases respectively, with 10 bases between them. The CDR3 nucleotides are TGTGCCACCAGCAGAGACCAGGGAAGGACTGAAGCTTTCTTT. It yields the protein CATSRDQGRTEAFF.

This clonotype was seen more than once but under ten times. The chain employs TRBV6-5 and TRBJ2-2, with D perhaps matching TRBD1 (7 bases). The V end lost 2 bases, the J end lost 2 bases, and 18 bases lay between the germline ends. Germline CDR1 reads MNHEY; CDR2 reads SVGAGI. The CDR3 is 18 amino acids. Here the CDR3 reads CASSYRTRDRANTGELFF. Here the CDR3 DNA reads TGTGCCAGCAGTTACCGAACGCGGGACAGAGCAAACACCGGGGAGCTGTTTTTT.

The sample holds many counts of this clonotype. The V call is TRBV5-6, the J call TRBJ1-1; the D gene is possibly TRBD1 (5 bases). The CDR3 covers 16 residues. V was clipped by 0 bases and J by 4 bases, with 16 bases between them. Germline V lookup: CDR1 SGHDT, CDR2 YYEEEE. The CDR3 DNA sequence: TGTGCCAGCAGCTTGGATACCAGGGCGCTTGGCACTGAAGCTTTCTTT. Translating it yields CASSLDTRALGTEAFF.

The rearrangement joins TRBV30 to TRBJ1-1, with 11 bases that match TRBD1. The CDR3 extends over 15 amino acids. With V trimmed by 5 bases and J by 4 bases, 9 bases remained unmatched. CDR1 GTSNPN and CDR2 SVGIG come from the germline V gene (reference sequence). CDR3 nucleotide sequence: TGTGCCTGGGCCTTAGTAGGGACAGGGGGCACTGAAGCTTTCTTT. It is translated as CAWALVGTGGTEAFF.

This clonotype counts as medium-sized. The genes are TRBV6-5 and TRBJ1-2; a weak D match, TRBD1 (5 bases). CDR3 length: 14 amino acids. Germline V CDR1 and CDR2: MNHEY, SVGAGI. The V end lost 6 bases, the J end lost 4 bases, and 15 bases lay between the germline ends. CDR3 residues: CASSLTGDVYGYTF. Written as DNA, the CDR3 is TGTGCCAGCAGCTTAACGGGGGACGTCTATGGCTACACCTTC.

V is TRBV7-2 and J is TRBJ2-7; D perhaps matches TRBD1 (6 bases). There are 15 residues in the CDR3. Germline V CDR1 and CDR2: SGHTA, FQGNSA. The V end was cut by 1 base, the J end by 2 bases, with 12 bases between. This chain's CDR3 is CASSLGWGRAYEQYF. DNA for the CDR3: TGTGCCAGCAGCTTAGGCTGGGGGCGAGCCTACGAGCAGTACTTC.

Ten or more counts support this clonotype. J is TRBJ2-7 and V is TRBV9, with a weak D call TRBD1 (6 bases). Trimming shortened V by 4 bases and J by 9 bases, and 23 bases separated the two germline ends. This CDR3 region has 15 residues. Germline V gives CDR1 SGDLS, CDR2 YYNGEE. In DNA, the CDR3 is TGTGCCAGCAGCTCTCTGACAGGCCCCATGTCGGGGCAGTACTTC. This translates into CASSSLTGPMSGQYF.

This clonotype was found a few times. CDR3 region: CASSPSGDSYNEQFF. Here the CDR3 DNA reads TGTGCCAGCAGCCCTAGCGGGGACTCCTACAATGAGCAGTTCTTC. This chain uses TRBV5-4 with TRBJ2-1; 9 bases match TRBD2. The CDR3 is made up of 15 amino acids. V dropped 4 bases and J dropped 0; count of bases not matched to a gene: 2. The germline CDR1 and CDR2 sequences are SGHNT and YYREEE (reference sequence).

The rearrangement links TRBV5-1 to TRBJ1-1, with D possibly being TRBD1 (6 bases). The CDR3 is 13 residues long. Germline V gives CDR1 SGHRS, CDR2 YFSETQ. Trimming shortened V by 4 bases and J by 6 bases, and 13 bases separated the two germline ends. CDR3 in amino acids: CASSQQGNPEAFF. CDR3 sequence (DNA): TGCGCCAGCAGCCAGCAGGGGAATCCTGAAGCTTTCTTT.

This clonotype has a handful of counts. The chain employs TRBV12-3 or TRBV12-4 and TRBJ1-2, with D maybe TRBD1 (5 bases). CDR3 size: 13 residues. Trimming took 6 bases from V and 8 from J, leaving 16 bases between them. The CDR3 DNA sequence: TGTGCCAGCAGAATGGGACGGGTGGCGGGCTACACCTTC. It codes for CASRMGRVAGYTF.

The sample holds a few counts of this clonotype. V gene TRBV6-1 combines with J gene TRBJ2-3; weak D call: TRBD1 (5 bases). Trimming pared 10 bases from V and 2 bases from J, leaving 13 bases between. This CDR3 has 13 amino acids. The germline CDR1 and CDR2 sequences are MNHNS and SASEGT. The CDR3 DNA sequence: TGTGCCACTCTAAGGGGCGTCACAGATACGCAGTATTTT. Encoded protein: CATLRGVTDTQYF.

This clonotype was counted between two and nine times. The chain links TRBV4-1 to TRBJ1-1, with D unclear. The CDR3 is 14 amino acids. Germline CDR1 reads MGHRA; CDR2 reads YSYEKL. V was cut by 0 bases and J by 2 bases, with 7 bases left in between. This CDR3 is CASSQEKVNTEAFF. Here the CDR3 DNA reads TGCGCCAGCAGCCAAGAAAAGGTAAACACTGAAGCTTTCTTT.

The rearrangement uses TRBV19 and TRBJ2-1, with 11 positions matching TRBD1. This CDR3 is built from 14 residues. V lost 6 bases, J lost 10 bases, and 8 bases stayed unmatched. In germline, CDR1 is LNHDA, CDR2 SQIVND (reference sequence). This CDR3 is CASSGTGGLAEQFF. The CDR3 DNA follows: TGTGCCAGTAGCGGGACAGGGGGTCTCGCGGAGCAGTTCTTC.

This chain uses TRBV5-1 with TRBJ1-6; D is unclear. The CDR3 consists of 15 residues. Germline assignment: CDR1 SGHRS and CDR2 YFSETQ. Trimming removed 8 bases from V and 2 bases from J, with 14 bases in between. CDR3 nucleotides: TGCGCCAGTGCGACCGACCGAGCCTATAATTCACCCCTCCACTTT. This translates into CASATDRAYNSPLHF.